This T cell receptor beta chain was found in a study of T cell responses to AZD1222 COVID-19 vaccine (dated by TCRdb to 2020 to 2022). About the study as a whole: TCR sequencing covered 233 trial participants: 200 to 220 given two doses of AZD1222 and around 25 given two doses of MenACWY control vaccine. Trial participants were enrolled by age into subgroups of 18-55, 56-69 and 70-plus years, and roughly 150, 30 and 60 TCR-sequenced participants, respectively, were included in these subgroups. The research as a whole found: The vaccine-associated CD4 TCRs covered the entire spike protein, and the dominant responses fell in regions 160-218 and 743-854. Conclusions about previously exposed vaccinees are limited, since just six AZD1222 recipients were seropositive for SARS-CoV-2 at baseline. Nearly half of unique spike-specific TCRs reportedly recognized epitopes outside regions mutated in the B.1.351 and B.1.1.7 variants. Participants were mostly white British and included more females than males, and it was suggested by the authors that clonal diversity may have been underestimated. Because no day 14 peak-response samples were available, the repertoires could be characterized only after the peak T cell response. Spike-specific TCR breadth and depth rose significantly after two AZD1222 doses compared with day 0 and with MenACWY recipients. In the small 56-69-year group, the increase in depth fell short of significance, most likely because of low power.

The germline V gene gives CDR1 as MNHNS and CDR2 as SASEGT. Its CDR3 holds 13 amino acids, cysteine through phenylalanine. This entry keeps only the CDR3 DNA: 39 bases, framed from base 1. Trimming costs V 0 bases and J 5 bases, and their ends lie 8 bases apart. On this clone itself: Its target antigen remains unknown. Per-nucleotide qualities are absent, and no much larger clonotype sits a single base away.

This specimen's time point label, per the study, means: about 28 days (+/-7) after the second vaccine dose. Because spike-specific TCR depth and breadth did not differ between the two schedules, AZD1222 recipients who got a second dose at roughly 4 weeks were pooled with those who got a second dose at roughly 12 weeks. The vaccinee samples were drawn from two UK trials, COV001 and COV002, one of which was a single-blind randomized controlled phase 2/3 trial testing AZD1222 (ChAdOx1 nCoV-19) in healthy adults. For TCRbeta chain sequencing, PBMC samples from trial participants were taken at day 0 and at day 28 after the second dose. The CDR3 regions of human TCRbeta chains were analyzed by immunosequencing. Concerning the study's data processing: TCRs in the repertoires were compared against a reference library of SARS-CoV-2-specific TCRs that had been generated with the MIRA antigen-specificity platform. Breadth was defined as the fraction of unique TCRs that were SARS-CoV-2-associated. Depth was defined as the fraction of total T cells that were SARS-CoV-2-associated. Each spike-specific TCR was assigned to its reactive spike region and to a CD4 or CD8 class using the MIRA data. Log10-transformed breadth and depth values were compared by one-way ANOVA with Sidak's multiple comparisons tests. The source is immuneACCESS, and TCRdb retained only in-frame sequences with V and J called. Part of the clones is not carried over; for the studies checked, unresolved V genes explain less than half of this, and the remainder is unexplained. D and trimming were read from the DNA, whereas the V and J calls and clone size are those reported in that table. Across this sample there are more than 150,000 clones, with roughly 94% seen only once. More than 1.5% of the sample rests with the top ten.

This specimen was peripheral blood, taken 28 days after the second AZD1222 dose. This receptor was identified in an adult who received the AZD1222 COVID-19 vaccine. This chain is built from TRBV6-1 and TRBJ2-7; no D gene is confidently identified. The nucleotides read TGTGCCAGCAGTGAAGCAGGACGTGACGAGCAGTACTTC. It translates to CASSEAGRDEQYF.